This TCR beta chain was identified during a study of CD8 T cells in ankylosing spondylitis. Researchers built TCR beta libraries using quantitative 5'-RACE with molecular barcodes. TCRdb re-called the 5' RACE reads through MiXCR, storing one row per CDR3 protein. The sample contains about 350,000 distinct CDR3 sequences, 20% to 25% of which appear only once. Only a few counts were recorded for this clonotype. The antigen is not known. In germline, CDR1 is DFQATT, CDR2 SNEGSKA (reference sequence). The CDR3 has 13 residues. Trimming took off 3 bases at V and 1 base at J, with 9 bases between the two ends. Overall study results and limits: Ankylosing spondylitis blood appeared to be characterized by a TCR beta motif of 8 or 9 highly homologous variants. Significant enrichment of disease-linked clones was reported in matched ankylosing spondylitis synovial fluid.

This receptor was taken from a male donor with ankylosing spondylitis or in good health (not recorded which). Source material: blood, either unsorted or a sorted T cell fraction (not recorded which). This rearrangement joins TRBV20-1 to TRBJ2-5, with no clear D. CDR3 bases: TGCAGTGCTAGGACGGAAATCCAAGAGACCCAGTACTTC. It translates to CSARTEIQETQYF.